This passage covers 22 T cell receptor beta chains from one sample sequenced in a study of cytomegalovirus exposure and HLA in healthy donors. Some clones are missing from TCRdb's copy, which holds only in-frame ones; the method was immunoSEQ multiplex PCR. In the table there are hundreds of thousands of clones, 80% to 90% of which are singletons. The sequenced sample consisted of PBMCs. Source of these receptors: a woman under 30 in good health and CMV-seropositive.

V usage is TRBV6-1 and J usage is TRBJ1-5; maybe TRBD1 (5 bases). This CDR3 region has 14 residues. The germline V and J ends were trimmed by 6 bases and 2 bases, with 11 bases remaining between them. CDR1 and CDR2 (germline): MNHNS, SASEGT. CDR3 loop: CASRQGVGNQPQHF. The CDR3, as DNA: TGTGCCAGCAGGCAGGGTGTCGGCAATCAGCCCCAGCATTTT.

The chain has TRBV30 and TRBJ1-2, with 9 bases aligning to TRBD1. The CDR3 totals 15 residues. Unmatched junction bases numbered 15, after V lost 0 bases and J lost 13 bases. Looked up from germline, CDR1 is GTSNPN and CDR2 is SVGIG (reference sequence). In DNA form, the CDR3 reads TGTGCCTGGAGTGTCGGACTACAGGGGGCAGTCGGGTGCACCTTC. Amino acid sequence: CAWSVGLQGAVGCTF.

The chain recombines TRBV5-6 with TRBJ2-4, with TRBD1 identical over 8 bases. CDR1 is SGHDT, CDR2 YYEEEE, per germline. The CDR3 loop spans 15 amino acids. V gave up 3 bases and J gave up 7 bases; unmatched junction bases: 9. The CDR3 region has the DNA TGTGCCAGCAGCTATATTACGACAGGGGCCAACATTCAGTACTTC. Its translation: CASSYITTGANIQYF. Filled out from reference TRBV5-6 and TRBJ2-4, the complete variable domain reads DAGVTQSPTHLIKTRGQQVTLRCSPKSGHDTVSWYQQALGQGPQFIFQYYEEEERQRGNFPDRFSGHQFPNYSSELNVNALLLGDSALYLCASSYITTGANIQYFGAGTRLSVL.

The chain is built from TRBV5-1 and TRBJ1-2; 9 bases align to TRBD1. CDR1 is SGHRS, CDR2 YFSETQ, per germline. This CDR3 has 16 amino acids. V trimming: 3 bases; J trimming: 4 bases; junction bases outside the gene matches: 10. The CDR3 region is CASSSGQGALLYGYTF. For the CDR3, the DNA is TGCGCCAGCAGCTCGGGACAGGGCGCCCTTCTCTATGGCTACACCTTC.

The chain couples TRBV19 to TRBJ1-2; TRBD1 is a possible D gene (6 bases). This CDR3 region has 13 residues. The V end lost 4 bases, the J end lost 6 bases, and 12 bases lay between the germline ends. CDR1 is LNHDA and CDR2 is SQIVND in the germline V gene (reference sequence). CDR3 in amino acids: CASSSNRVNGYTF. DNA of the CDR3: TGTGCCAGTAGTAGCAACAGGGTCAATGGCTACACCTTC. Full variable domain (missing parts from reference TRBV19 and TRBJ1-2): DGGITQSPKYLFRKEGQNVTLSCEQNLNHDAMYWYRQDPGQGLRLIYYSQIVNDFQKGDIAEGYSVSREKKESFPLTVTSAQKNPTAFYLCASSSNRVNGYTFGSGTRLTVV.

This chain joins TRBV28 and TRBJ1-2, with D hard to call. Trimming left V 5 bases short and J 8 bases short, with 12 bases between. The CDR3 covers 12 residues. Germline loops: CDR1 MDHEN, CDR2 SYDVKM. The CDR3 coding sequence is TGTGCCAGCAGTCCCCGGGAGGGCGGCTACACCTTC. Protein sequence: CASSPREGGYTF.

The rearrangement links TRBV7-3 to TRBJ2-1, with 13 nucleotides matching TRBD2. Trimming took 5 bases from V and 8 from J; bases not matched to a gene: 6. CDR1 is SGHTA, CDR2 FQGTGA, per germline. The CDR3 spans 15 residues. Written as DNA, the CDR3 is TGTGCCAGCAGCCACGGGACTAGCGGGAAGGATGAGCAGTTCTTC. Protein product: CASSHGTSGKDEQFF.

The chain employs TRBV27 and TRBJ1-1; D is undetermined. CDR1 and CDR2 (germline): MNHEY, SMNVEV (reference sequence). V was cut by 5 bases and J by 7 bases, with 8 bases left in between. This CDR3 is 11 amino acids long. This CDR3 reads CASSKANEAFF. CDR3 DNA: TGTGCCAGCAGTAAAGCTAATGAAGCTTTCTTT.

The chain uses TRBV4-1 and TRBJ1-5, with 7 bases fitting TRBD1. From germline, CDR1 is MGHRA and CDR2 YSYEKL. Unmatched junction bases numbered 9, after V lost 6 bases and J lost 7 bases. The CDR3 runs to 14 residues. This CDR3 is CASRERQGEQPQHF. CDR3 DNA: TGCGCCAGCAGAGAAAGGCAGGGGGAACAGCCCCAGCATTTT.

The V call is TRBV7-8, the J call TRBJ2-7, with 8 bases identical to TRBD1. The germline gives CDR1 SGHVS, CDR2 FQNEAQ. The V gene end was trimmed by 2 bases and the J gene end by 5 bases; junction bases not matched to a gene: 8. The CDR3 runs to 15 residues. CDR3 nucleotide sequence: TGTGCCAGCAGCTTACAGTCGGACAGGGATCACGAGCAGTACTTC. Protein product: CASSLQSDRDHEQYF.

The chain employs TRBV29-1 and TRBJ1-2; a possible D gene is TRBD1 (5 bases). Germline V gives CDR1 SQVTM, CDR2 ANQGSEA. This CDR3 is 14 amino acids long. V shed 6 bases and J shed 2 bases, with 16 bases lying between them. In DNA form, the CDR3 reads TGCAGCGTCTGGGGCAGTCTGCAAAACTATGGCTACACCTTC. This codes for CSVWGSLQNYGYTF.

The chain combines TRBV27 with TRBJ1-1; 9 positions agree with TRBD1. The J segment lost 5 bases and the V segment lost 3 bases, leaving 4 bases of the junction unmatched. Germline lookup yields CDR1 MNHEY and CDR2 SMNVEV (reference sequence). The CDR3 extends over 14 amino acids. The CDR3 protein is CASSFGTGRTEAFF. In DNA form, the CDR3 reads TGTGCCAGCAGTTTCGGGACAGGGAGGACTGAAGCTTTCTTT.

The CDR3 is CASSRGQFLGQYF. CDR3 in DNA: TGTGCCAGCAGCCGGGGACAGTTTTTAGGGCAGTACTTC. The V call is TRBV6-5, the J call TRBJ2-7; 7 positions match TRBD1. Trimming removed 6 bases from V and 9 bases from J; junction bases left unmatched: 11. The CDR3 has 13 residues. CDR1 MNHEY and CDR2 SVGAGI come from the germline V gene.

The chain couples TRBV12-5 to TRBJ1-5; 8 bases are a match to TRBD1. V lost 0 bases to trimming and J lost 7 bases; unmatched junction nucleotides: 11. This CDR3 is built from 17 residues. Per germline, CDR1 LGHNT and CDR2 FRNRAP. The CDR3 nucleotides read TGTGCTAGTGGTTTGGTACTAGGACAGGGACACAGACAGCCCCAGCATTTT. This encodes CASGLVLGQGHRQPQHF.

The chain has TRBV20-1 and TRBJ2-1, with no clear D. The CDR3 sequence is 11 residues long. Trimming took 6 bases from V and 5 from J, leaving 8 bases between them. The germline CDR1 and CDR2 sequences are DFQATT and SNEGSKA (reference sequence). In DNA, the CDR3 is TGCAGTGCCCGGGTCCACAATGAGCAGTTCTTC. Amino acids: CSARVHNEQFF.

V gene TRBV10-3 combines with J gene TRBJ2-7, with D unresolved. V was trimmed by 0 bases and J by 4 bases, leaving 4 bases between them. The CDR3 covers 12 residues. Germline assignment: CDR1 ENHRY and CDR2 SYGVKD. In DNA form, the CDR3 reads TGTGCCATCAGTGAGTCTCCTTACGAGCAGTACTTC. Protein sequence: CAISESPYEQYF.

The J gene is TRBJ2-3, the V gene TRBV6-5; 9 nucleotides line up with TRBD2. Germline values: CDR1 MNHEY, CDR2 SVGAGI. The CDR3 sequence is 15 residues long. The J segment lost 3 bases and the V segment lost 5 bases, leaving 6 bases of the junction unmatched. As DNA, the CDR3 is TGTGCCAGCAGTCCGAGACTAGCGGAAACAGATACGCAGTATTTT. It translates to CASSPRLAETDTQYF.

The chain has TRBV6-1 and TRBJ1-2; 8 bases are shared with TRBD1. The CDR3 sequence is 14 residues long. Germline assignment: CDR1 MNHNS and CDR2 SASEGT. The V gene end was trimmed by 5 bases and the J gene end by 5 bases; junction bases not matched to a gene: 7. The CDR3 nucleotides read TGTGCCAGCAGTCCCTATCAGGGGGCTTATGGCTACACCTTC. Residues: CASSPYQGAYGYTF.

The chain recombines TRBV29-1 with TRBJ1-1; 7 bases are shared with TRBD1. This CDR3 contains 15 residues. The germline V gene has CDR1 SQVTM and CDR2 ANQGSEA. Unmatched junction bases numbered 20, after V lost 3 bases and J lost 13 bases. The CDR3 sequence: CSVDRGRGAASKGFF. CDR3 nucleotides: TGCAGCGTTGATAGGGGCAGGGGGGCGGCCTCGAAAGGTTTCTTT. The full variable domain, with the rest looked up from reference TRBV29-1 and TRBJ1-1, is SAVISQKPSRDICQRGTSLTIQCQVDSQVTMMFWYRQQPGQSLTLIATANQGSEATYESGFVIDKFPISRPNLTFSTLTVSNMSPEDSSIYLCSVDRGRGAASKGFFGQGTRLTVV.

This sequence joins TRBV18 and TRBJ1-1; 10 nucleotides agree with TRBD1. Germline CDR1 KGHSH, CDR2 LQKENI. Trimming removed 6 bases from V and 6 bases from J; junction bases left unmatched: 4. This CDR3 comprises 13 residues. CDR3 protein: CASSLDRGAEAFF. The CDR3 nucleotides read TGTGCCAGCTCCCTGGACAGGGGGGCTGAAGCTTTCTTT.

The chain recombines TRBV2 with TRBJ2-6; the D gene is possibly TRBD1 (5 bases). V lost 2 bases and J 2 bases, leaving 10 bases between the germline ends. This CDR3 is built from 16 residues. Per the germline V gene, CDR1 is SNHLY and CDR2 is FYNNEI. The DNA for the CDR3 is TGTGCCAGCAGTGAACAGGGTCGGGCTGGGGCCAACGTCCTGACTTTC. As protein: CASSEQGRAGANVLTF.

J is TRBJ2-7 and V is TRBV27, with TRBD2 matching 8 bases. The V gene's germline CDR1 is MNHEY and CDR2 SMNVEV (reference sequence). Trimming cost V 4 bases and J 5 bases; bases outside gene matches: 7. The CDR3 is 14 residues long. The DNA for the CDR3 is TGTGCCAGCAGTTGGGCCCACGGGGGGGACGAGCAGTACTTC. Amino acid sequence: CASSWAHGGDEQYF.